A single sample gave rise to the 8 T cell receptor beta chains below, sequenced in a study of PD-1 blockade in classical Hodgkin lymphoma. Libraries were prepared by immunoSEQ multiplex PCR; TCRdb keeps only in-frame clonotypes and omits some of them. The sample has under 65,000 clones; approximately 92% are singletons. With no exception, relapse followed autologous stem cell transplantation in all patients, and brentuximab vedotin exposure varied. The sample here was peripheral blood mononuclear cells (PBMCs), taken at baseline. The receptor set was obtained from a human donor with classical Hodgkin lymphoma.

This clone was found once. The chain couples TRBV7-9 to TRBJ2-7; D is unclear. V was clipped by 5 bases and J by 3 bases, with 14 bases between them. The CDR3 totals 14 residues. CDR1 SEHNR and CDR2 FQNEAQ come from the germline V gene (reference sequence). The DNA of the CDR3 is TGTGCCAGCAGCCCCCGATTTACGGGCTACGAGCAGTACTTC. This gives the protein CASSPRFTGYEQYF.

The gene calls are TRBV27 and TRBJ2-2; D is unresolved. The CDR3 spans 13 residues. With 1 base removed from V and 2 bases from J, the gap between germline ends came to 2 bases. Germline CDR1 is MNHEY and CDR2 is SMNVEV (reference sequence). This CDR3 reads CASSLFNTGELFF. CDR3 nucleotides: TGTGCCAGCAGTTTATTTAACACCGGGGAGCTGTTTTTT.

CDR3 amino acids: CASRGGLAEAFF. CDR3 nucleotides: TGTGCCAGCCGTGGCGGTTTAGCTGAAGCTTTCTTT. The rearrangement links TRBV27 to TRBJ1-1; no clear D gene. Germline V gene sequence: CDR1 MNHEY, CDR2 SMNVEV (reference sequence). The V end was cut by 8 bases, the J end by 6 bases, with 13 bases between. This CDR3 is 12 amino acids long.

This rearrangement joins TRBV11-2 to TRBJ1-1; D may be TRBD1 (6 bases). The CDR3 loop spans 15 amino acids. CDR1 is SGHAT and CDR2 is FQNNGV in the germline V gene. The germline V and J ends were trimmed by 11 bases and 0 bases, with 19 bases remaining between them. The chain's CDR3 is CACRQVRAVNTEAFF. CDR3 sequence (DNA): TGTGCCTGCCGACAGGTAAGGGCGGTGAACACTGAAGCTTTCTTT. Variable domain in full (rest from reference TRBV11-2 and TRBJ1-1): EAGVAQSPRYKIIEKRQSVAFWCNPISGHATLYWYQQILGQGPKLLIQFQNNGVVDDSQLPKDRFSAERLKGVDSTLKIQPAKLEDSAVYLCACRQVRAVNTEAFFGQGTRLTVV.

The chain carries TRBV6-6 and TRBJ1-2; perhaps TRBD1 as D (5 bases). Germline V gives CDR1 MNHNY, CDR2 SVGAGI (reference sequence). The CDR3 loop spans 13 amino acids. V gave up 6 bases and J gave up 7 bases, with 15 bases separating them. For the CDR3, the DNA is TGTGCCAGCAGACGAGGGGATAAGCGTGGCTACACCTTC. Amino acids: CASRRGDKRGYTF.

The DNA of the CDR3 is TGTGCCAGCAGCCACCCCTCTAGCGGATTCTACGAGCAGTACTTC. Its translation is CASSHPSSGFYEQYF. The rearrangement uses TRBV5-5 and TRBJ2-7, with 7 bases that match TRBD2. Germline V gene sequence: CDR1 SGHKS, CDR2 YYEKEE (reference sequence). Germline trimming cut 4 bases from V and 3 bases from J; bases unmatched to any gene: 10. The CDR3 runs to 15 residues.

On this clone: A read error may produce the germline difference seen at one junction end. This chain uses TRBV6-5 with TRBJ1-5; D is undetermined. This CDR3 has 9 amino acids. Germline values: CDR1 MNHEY, CDR2 SVGAGI. The CDR3 nucleotides read TGTGCCACCAGTCAGCCCCAGCATTTT. Its translation is CATSQPQHF.

In this sample, this clone turned up once. The genes are TRBV2 and TRBJ1-5, with TRBD1 matching over 8 bases. This CDR3 has 17 amino acids. V was pared by 5 bases and J by 6 bases, with 15 bases of the junction left unmatched. Germline V gives CDR1 SNHLY, CDR2 FYNNEI. The CDR3, as DNA: TGTGCCAGCAGTCAGTCGGCGGGACAGGTTGGTGGTCAGCCCCAGCATTTT. It codes for CASSQSAGQVGGQPQHF.